The entry below describes one TCR beta chain. Its antigen remains unidentified. This CDR3 has 12 amino acids. Trimming stripped 4 bases from V and 10 bases from J, with 14 bases between. Looked up from germline, CDR1 is LGHNA and CDR2 is YNFKEQ. These data are taken from a study of cytomegalovirus exposure and HLA in healthy donors. The study's findings and limits: A cluster of highly shared sequence variants was likely a sequencing artifact. Most TCR beta V segments were productive about 90% or about 30% of the time in an earlier analysis. As was reported, the classifier diagnosed cytomegalovirus status with high specificity and sensitivity. CMV serostatus was the only recorded immune exposure for donors.

The PCR had 60 Vbeta and 13 Jbeta primers. The repertoire was sequenced with immunoSEQ multiplex PCR; TCRdb's copy has only in-frame clones and lacks some. The sample carries 100,000 to 150,000 clones, roughly 80% recorded once. Source material: PBMCs. The chain couples TRBV4-2 to TRBJ2-7, with a weak D call TRBD2 (6 bases). This sequence originates from a girl under 10 years old in good health and CMV-seronegative. CDR3 bases: TGTGCCAGCAGCCTTTTTAGCGGACCCCAGTACTTC. Translated, it gives CASSLFSGPQYF.